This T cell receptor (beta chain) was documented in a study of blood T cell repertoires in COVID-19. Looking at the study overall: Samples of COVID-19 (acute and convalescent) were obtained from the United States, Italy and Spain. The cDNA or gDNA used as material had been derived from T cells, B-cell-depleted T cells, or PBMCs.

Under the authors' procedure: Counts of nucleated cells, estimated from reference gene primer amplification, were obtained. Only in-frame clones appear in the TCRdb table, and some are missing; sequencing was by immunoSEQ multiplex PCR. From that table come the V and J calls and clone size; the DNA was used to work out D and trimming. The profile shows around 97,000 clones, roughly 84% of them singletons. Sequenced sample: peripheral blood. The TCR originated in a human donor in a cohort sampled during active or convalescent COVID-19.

The CDR3 loop reads CASTKQGYANYGYTF. CDR3 sequence (DNA): TGTGCCAGCACAAAACAGGGATATGCTAACTATGGCTACACCTTC. V and J are TRBV11-2 and TRBJ1-2; a weak D match, TRBD1 (6 bases). The CDR3 has 15 residues. V was pared by 7 bases and J by 0 bases, with 15 bases between. The germline CDR1 and CDR2 sequences are SGHAT and FQNNGV.